This T cell receptor (beta chain) stems from a study of blood T cell repertoires in COVID-19. At the level of the study: The samples span acute and convalescent COVID-19 from the United States, Italy and Spain. In each case, the material was cDNA or gDNA derived from T cells, B-cell-depleted T cells, or PBMCs.

This CDR3 contains 17 residues. In germline, CDR1 is LGHNA, CDR2 YSLEER. The J segment lost 1 base and the V segment lost 0 bases, leaving 9 bases of the junction unmatched. Original handling: Reference gene primer amplification gave nucleated cell count estimates. Data came from immunoSEQ multiplex PCR; TCRdb stores just in-frame clones and leaves some out. V and J calls and clone size are given by that table; D and trimming were obtained from the DNA. The sample lists tens of thousands of clones, approximately 88% seen once, with around 7.9% in the top ten. The receptor comes from a man between 65 and 85 years old with acute or convalescent COVID-19. The chain carries TRBV4-3 and TRBJ2-7, with 7 bases aligning to TRBD1. The sequenced material came from peripheral blood. The CDR3 protein is CASSQDNDRVLSYEQYF. CDR3 coding DNA: TGCGCCAGCAGCCAAGATAACGACAGGGTGTTATCCTACGAGCAGTACTTC.